The T cell receptor beta chain described here comes from a study of T cell responses to AZD1222 COVID-19 vaccine. Sequenced by immunoSEQ multiplex PCR; TCRdb stores in-frame clones only, minus some. The data show about 86,000 clones, more than 70% seen once. Sequences were derived from peripheral blood, sampled on day 0 of AZD1222 vaccination. The TCR comes from an adult in good health.

The CDR3 sequence is CAYGPSGETQYF. CDR3 sequence (DNA): TGTGCCTACGGGCCCTCCGGGGAGACCCAGTACTTC. This sequence joins TRBV30 and TRBJ2-5; no clear D gene. From germline, CDR1 is GTSNPN and CDR2 SVGIG (reference sequence). Trimming removed 7 bases at V and 5 bases at J, with 14 bases between. The CDR3 covers 12 residues.